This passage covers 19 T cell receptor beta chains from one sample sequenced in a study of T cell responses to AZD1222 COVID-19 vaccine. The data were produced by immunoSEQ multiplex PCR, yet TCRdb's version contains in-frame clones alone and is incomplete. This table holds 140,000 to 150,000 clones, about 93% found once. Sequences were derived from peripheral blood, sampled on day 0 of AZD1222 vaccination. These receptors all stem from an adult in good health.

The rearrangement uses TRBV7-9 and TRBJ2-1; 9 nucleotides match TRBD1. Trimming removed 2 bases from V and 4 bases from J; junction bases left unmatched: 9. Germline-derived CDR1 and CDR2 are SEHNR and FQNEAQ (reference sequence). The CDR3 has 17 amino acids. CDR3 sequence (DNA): TGTGCCAGCAGCTTATGGGACAGGACAGGGGTATACAATGAGCAGTTCTTC. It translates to CASSLWDRTGVYNEQFF.

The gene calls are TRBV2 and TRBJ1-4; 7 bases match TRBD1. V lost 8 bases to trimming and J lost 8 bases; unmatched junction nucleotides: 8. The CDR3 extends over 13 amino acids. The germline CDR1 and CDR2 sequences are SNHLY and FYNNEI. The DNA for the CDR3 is TGTGCCAGCGCCGGACAGGTTGGCGAAAAACTGTTTTTT. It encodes CASAGQVGEKLFF.

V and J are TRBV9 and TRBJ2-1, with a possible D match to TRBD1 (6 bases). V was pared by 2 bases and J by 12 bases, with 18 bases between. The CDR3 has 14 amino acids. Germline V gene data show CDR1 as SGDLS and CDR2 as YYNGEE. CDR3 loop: CASSVGTRPDVQFF. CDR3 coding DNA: TGTGCCAGCAGCGTTGGGACACGGCCTGATGTGCAGTTCTTC.

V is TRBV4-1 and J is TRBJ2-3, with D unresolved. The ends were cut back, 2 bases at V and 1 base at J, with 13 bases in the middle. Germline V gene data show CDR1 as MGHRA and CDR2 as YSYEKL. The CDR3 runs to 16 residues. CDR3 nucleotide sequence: TGCGCCAGCAGCCAAAGTACGAGATTACGCACAGATACGCAGTATTTT. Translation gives CASSQSTRLRTDTQYF.

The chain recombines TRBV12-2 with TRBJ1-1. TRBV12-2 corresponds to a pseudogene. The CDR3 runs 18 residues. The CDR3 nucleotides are TGTGCAAGTCGCGGCCGTAAGGGGGGATCGTATGAAATCACTGAAGCTTTCTTT. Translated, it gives CASRGRKGGSYEITEAFF.

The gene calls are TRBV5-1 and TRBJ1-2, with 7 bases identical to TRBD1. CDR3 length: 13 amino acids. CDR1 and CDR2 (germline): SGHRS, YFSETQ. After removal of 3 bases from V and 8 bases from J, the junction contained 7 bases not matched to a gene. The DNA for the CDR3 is TGCGCCAGCAGCTACACAGGGGTAGACGGCTACACCTTC. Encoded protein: CASSYTGVDGYTF.

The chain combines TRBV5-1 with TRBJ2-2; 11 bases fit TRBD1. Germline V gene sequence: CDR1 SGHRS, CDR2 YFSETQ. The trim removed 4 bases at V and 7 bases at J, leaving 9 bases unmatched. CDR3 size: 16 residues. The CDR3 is CASSVGQGAVSGELFF. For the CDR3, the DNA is TGCGCCAGCAGCGTCGGACAGGGGGCCGTCAGCGGGGAGCTGTTTTTT.

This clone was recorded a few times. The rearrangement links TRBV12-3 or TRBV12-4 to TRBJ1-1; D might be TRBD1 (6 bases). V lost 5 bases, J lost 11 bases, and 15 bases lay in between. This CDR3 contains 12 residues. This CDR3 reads CASSQSGARAFF. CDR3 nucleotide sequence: TGTGCCAGCAGTCAATCAGGGGCTAGGGCTTTCTTT.

Here the CDR3 reads CASSLASSTDTQYF. The DNA of the CDR3 is TGTGCCAGCAGCTTAGCTAGCAGCACAGATACGCAGTATTTT. This rearrangement joins TRBV7-9 to TRBJ2-3; D unclear. CDR1 and CDR2 (germline): SEHNR, FQNEAQ (reference sequence). This CDR3 is built from 14 residues. V gave up 0 bases and J gave up 0 bases, with 4 bases separating them.

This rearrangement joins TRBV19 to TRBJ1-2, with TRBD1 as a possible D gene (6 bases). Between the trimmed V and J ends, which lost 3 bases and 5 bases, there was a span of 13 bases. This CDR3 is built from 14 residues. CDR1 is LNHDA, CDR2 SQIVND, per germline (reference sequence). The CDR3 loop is CASSMTGQIYGYTF. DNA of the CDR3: TGTGCCAGTAGTATGACAGGACAGATTTATGGCTACACCTTC.

CDR3 nucleotide sequence: TGTGCCAGCTCAAATGCCGGACAGCCTGAGAGCTACACCTTC. Its protein is CASSNAGQPESYTF. The chain uses TRBV18 and TRBJ1-2; TRBD1 might be the D (6 bases). Per germline, CDR1 KGHSH and CDR2 LQKENI. V was trimmed by 5 bases and J by 9 bases, leaving 19 bases between them. This CDR3 comprises 14 residues. The full variable domain, its missing parts supplied by reference TRBV18 and TRBJ1-2, is NAGVMQNPRHLVRRRGQEARLRCSPMKGHSHVYWYRQLPEEGLKFMVYLQKENIIDESGMPKERFSAEFPKEGPSILRIQQVVRGDSAAYFCASSNAGQPESYTFGSGTRLTVV.

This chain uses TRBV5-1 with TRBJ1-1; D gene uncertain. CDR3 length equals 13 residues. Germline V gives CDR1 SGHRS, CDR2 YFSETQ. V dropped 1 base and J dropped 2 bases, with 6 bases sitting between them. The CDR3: CASSLWENTEAFF. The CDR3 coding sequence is TGCGCCAGCAGCTTGTGGGAAAACACTGAAGCTTTCTTT.

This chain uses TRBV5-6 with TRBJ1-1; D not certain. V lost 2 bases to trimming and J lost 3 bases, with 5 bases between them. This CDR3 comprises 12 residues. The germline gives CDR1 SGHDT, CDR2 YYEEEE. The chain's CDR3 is CASSFPDTEAFF. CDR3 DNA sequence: TGTGCCAGCAGCTTTCCGGACACTGAAGCTTTCTTT.

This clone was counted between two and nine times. The CDR3 sequence is CASSLDLATYEQYF. For the CDR3, the DNA is TGTGCCAGCAGTTTAGATTTGGCCACCTACGAGCAGTACTTC. This chain links TRBV27 with TRBJ2-7, with D uncertain. The CDR3 is 14 residues long. CDR1 MNHEY and CDR2 SMNVEV come from the germline V gene (reference sequence). With 2 bases removed from V and 2 bases from J, the gap between germline ends came to 10 bases.

The CDR3, as DNA: TGTGCCAGCAGCTTACTGGGGGGCTCGATTAACTATGGCTACACCTTC. Protein sequence: CASSLLGGSINYGYTF. This sequence joins TRBV7-2 and TRBJ1-2; D perhaps matches TRBD1 (6 bases). The CDR3 sequence is 16 residues long. V lost 2 bases to trimming and J lost 1 base, with 14 bases between them. CDR1 is SGHTA, CDR2 FQGNSA, per germline.

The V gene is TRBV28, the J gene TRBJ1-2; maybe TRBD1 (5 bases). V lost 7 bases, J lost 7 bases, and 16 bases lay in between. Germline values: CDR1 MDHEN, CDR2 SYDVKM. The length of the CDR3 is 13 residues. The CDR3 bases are TGTGCCAGCACCACTCAATCCGGGGGTGGCTACACCTTC. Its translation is CASTTQSGGGYTF.

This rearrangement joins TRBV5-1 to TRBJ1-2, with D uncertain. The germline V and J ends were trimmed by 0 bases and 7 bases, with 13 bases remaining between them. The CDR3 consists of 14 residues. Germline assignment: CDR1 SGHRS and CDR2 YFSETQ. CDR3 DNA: TGCGCCAGCAGCTTGGCCATGGTTGCGGGTGGCTACACCTTC. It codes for CASSLAMVAGGYTF.

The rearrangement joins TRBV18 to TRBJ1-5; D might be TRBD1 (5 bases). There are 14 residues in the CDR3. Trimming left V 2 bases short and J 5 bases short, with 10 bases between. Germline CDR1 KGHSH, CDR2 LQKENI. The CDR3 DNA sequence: TGTGCCAGCTCACCAAATACAGGAGATCAGCCCCAGCATTTT. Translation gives CASSPNTGDQPQHF.

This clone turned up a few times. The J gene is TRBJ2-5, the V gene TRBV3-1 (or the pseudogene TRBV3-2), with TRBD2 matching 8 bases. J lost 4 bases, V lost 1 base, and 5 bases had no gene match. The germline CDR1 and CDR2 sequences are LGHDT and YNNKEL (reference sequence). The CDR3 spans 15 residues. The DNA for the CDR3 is TGTGCCAGCAGCCAAGGACCCGGGGGGGGAGAGACCCAGTACTTC. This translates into CASSQGPGGGETQYF.